This T cell receptor beta chain comes out of a study of blood T cell repertoires in COVID-19. The germline gives CDR1 SGHRS, CDR2 YFSETQ. The CDR3 length is 15 residues. V shed 4 bases and J shed 4 bases, with 12 bases lying between them. Cohort placement rested on clinical history that participants reported themselves. Participants in the exposed group had met a COVID-19 case in the 2 weeks before joining the study. In the authors' methods: Reference gene primers were amplified, and this amplification served to estimate nucleated cell counts. Clones were read by immunoSEQ multiplex PCR, and TCRdb kept only the in-frame ones, dropping some. V and J calls and clone size are copied from that table; D and trimming were computed from the DNA. The top ten clones hold 0.87% of a sample with about 260,000 clones, about nine tenths of them seen once.

This clonotype was sampled from a man aged 50 to 60 who had been exposed to COVID-19. This chain links TRBV5-1 with TRBJ2-6, with a tentative D call TRBD2 (7 bases). The sample taken for sequencing was PBMCs or T cells enriched from blood (not recorded which). CDR3 in DNA: TGCGCCAGCAGCGGGGGGGCGCAAGGGGCCAACGTCCTGACTTTC. Protein product: CASSGGAQGANVLTF. The variable domain in full, with the rest retrieved from reference TRBV5-1 and TRBJ2-6, is KAGVTQTPRYLIKTRGQQVTLSCSPISGHRSVSWYQQTPGQGLQFLFEYFSETQRNKGNFPGRFSGRQFSNSRSEMNVSTLELGDSALYLCASSGGAQGANVLTFGAGSRLTVL.